This T cell receptor (beta chain) came from a study of blood T cell repertoires in COVID-19. Libraries were prepared by immunoSEQ multiplex PCR; TCRdb keeps only in-frame clonotypes and omits some of them. The repertoire includes more than 45,000 clones, 85% to 90% of them detected once, and over 1.2% sits in the top ten. CDR1 is MDHEN and CDR2 is SYDVKM in the germline V gene. The CDR3 is made up of 14 amino acids. The V gene end was trimmed by 7 bases and the J gene end by 2 bases; junction bases not matched to a gene: 7. This clone has just one count. This TCR was recovered from a man aged 60 to 69 with acute or convalescent COVID-19. The sample was peripheral blood. The rearrangement uses TRBV28 and TRBJ1-2, with TRBD1 matching over 7 bases. The CDR3 DNA is TGTGCCAGCACCGCGCCGGGACAGAACTATGGCTACACCTTC. Translated: CASTAPGQNYGYTF.